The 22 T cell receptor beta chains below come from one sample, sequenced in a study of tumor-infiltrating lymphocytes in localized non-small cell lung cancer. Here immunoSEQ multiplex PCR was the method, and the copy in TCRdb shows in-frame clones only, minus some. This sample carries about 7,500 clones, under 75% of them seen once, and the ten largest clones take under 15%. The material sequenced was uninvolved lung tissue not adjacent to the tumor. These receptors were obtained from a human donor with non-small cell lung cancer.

The CDR3 loop is CAWVRRGISYEQYF. CDR3 nucleotide sequence: TGTGCCTGGGTCAGGCGGGGGATCTCCTACGAGCAGTACTTC. The V and J genes are TRBV30 and TRBJ2-7, with 7 bases that match TRBD2. Looked up from germline, CDR1 is GTSNPN and CDR2 is SVGIG (reference sequence). V shed 5 bases and J 0 bases; nucleotides not matched to a gene: 7. The CDR3 runs 14 residues.

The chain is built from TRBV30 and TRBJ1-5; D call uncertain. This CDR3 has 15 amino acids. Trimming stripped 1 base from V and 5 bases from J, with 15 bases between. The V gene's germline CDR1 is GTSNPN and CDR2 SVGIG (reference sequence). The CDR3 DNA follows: TGTGCCTGGAGTGCGAAGGGATGGAGCCATCAGCCCCAGCATTTT. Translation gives CAWSAKGWSHQPQHF.

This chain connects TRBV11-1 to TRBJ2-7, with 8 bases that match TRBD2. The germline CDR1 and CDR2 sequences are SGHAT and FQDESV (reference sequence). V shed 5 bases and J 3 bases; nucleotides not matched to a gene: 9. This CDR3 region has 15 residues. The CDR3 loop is CASSQLLSGGYEQYF. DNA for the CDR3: TGTGCCAGCAGCCAGCTCCTAAGCGGGGGCTACGAGCAGTACTTC. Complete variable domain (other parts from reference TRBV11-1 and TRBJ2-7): EAEVAQSPRYKITEKSQAVAFWCDPISGHATLYWYRQILGQGPELLVQFQDESVVDDSQLPKDRFSAERLKGVDSTLKIQPAELGDSAMYLCASSQLLSGGYEQYFGPGTRLTVT.

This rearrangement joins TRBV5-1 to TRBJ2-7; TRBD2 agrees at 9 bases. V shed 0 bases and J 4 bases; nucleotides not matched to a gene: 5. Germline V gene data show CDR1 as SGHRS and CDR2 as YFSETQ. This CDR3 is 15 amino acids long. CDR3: CASSLGGGATYEQYF. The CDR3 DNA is TGCGCCAGCAGCTTGGGCGGGGGGGCCACATACGAGCAGTACTTC.

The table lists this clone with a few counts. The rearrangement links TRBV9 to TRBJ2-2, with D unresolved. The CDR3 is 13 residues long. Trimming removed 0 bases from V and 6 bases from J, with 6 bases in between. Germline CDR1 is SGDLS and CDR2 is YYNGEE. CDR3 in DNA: TGTGCCAGCAGCGTAGCCCTTCCCGGGGAGCTGTTTTTT. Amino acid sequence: CASSVALPGELFF.

As DNA, the CDR3 is TGTGCCAGCAGTTCCATCCTAACAGGGGGCGCGAACTATGGCTACACCTTC. Translated: CASSSILTGGANYGYTF. V and J are TRBV27 and TRBJ1-2, with 9 nucleotides matching TRBD1. J lost 2 bases, V lost 4 bases, and 11 bases had no gene match. The CDR3 sequence is 17 residues long. CDR1 is MNHEY and CDR2 is SMNVEV in the germline V gene (reference sequence).

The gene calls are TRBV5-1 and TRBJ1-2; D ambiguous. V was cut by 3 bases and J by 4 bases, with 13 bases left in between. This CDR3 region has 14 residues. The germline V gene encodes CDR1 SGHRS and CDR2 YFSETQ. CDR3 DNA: TGCGCCAGCAGCTCTACCGTGGGCAGCTATGGCTACACCTTC. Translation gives CASSSTVGSYGYTF.

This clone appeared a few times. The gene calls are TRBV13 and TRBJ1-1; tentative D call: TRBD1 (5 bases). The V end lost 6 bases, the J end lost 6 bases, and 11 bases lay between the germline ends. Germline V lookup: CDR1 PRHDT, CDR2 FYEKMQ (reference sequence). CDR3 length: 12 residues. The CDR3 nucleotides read TGTGCCAGCAGGCTTACAGGTCCTGAAGCTTTCTTT. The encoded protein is CASRLTGPEAFF.

The CDR3 region is CASSDSMDNSPLHF. The CDR3 DNA follows: TGTGCCAGCAGTGACTCTATGGATAATTCACCCCTCCACTTT. The chain carries TRBV6-4 and TRBJ1-6; D not certain. Germline V gives CDR1 MRHNA, CDR2 SNTAGT. The CDR3 contains 14 residues. V was cut by 0 bases and J by 5 bases, with 5 bases left in between.

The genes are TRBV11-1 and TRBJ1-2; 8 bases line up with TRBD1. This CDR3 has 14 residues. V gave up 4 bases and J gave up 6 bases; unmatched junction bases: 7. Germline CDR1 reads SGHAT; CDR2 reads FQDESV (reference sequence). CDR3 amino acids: CASSSGQVLDGYTF. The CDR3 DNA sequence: TGTGCCAGCAGCTCGGGACAGGTCTTGGATGGCTACACCTTC.

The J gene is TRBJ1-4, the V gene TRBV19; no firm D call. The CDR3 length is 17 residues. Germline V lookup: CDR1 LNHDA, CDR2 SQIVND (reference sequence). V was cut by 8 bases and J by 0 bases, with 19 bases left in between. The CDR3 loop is CASQSSGSLATNEKLFF. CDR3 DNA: TGTGCCAGTCAATCATCCGGGAGCTTAGCAACTAATGAAAAACTGTTTTTT.

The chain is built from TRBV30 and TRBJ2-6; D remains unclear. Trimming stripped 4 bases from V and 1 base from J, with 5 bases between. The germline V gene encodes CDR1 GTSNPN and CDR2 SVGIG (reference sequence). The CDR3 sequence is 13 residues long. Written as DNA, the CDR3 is TGTGCCTGGAAGGATTCTGGGGCCAACGTCCTGACTTTC. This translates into CAWKDSGANVLTF.

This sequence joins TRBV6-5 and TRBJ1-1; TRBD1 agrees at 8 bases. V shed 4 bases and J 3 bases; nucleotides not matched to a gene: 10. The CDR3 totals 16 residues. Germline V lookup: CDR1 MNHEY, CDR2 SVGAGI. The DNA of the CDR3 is TGTGCCAGCAGTTTAGGAACAGGGGGTTATGACACTGAAGCTTTCTTT. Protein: CASSLGTGGYDTEAFF.

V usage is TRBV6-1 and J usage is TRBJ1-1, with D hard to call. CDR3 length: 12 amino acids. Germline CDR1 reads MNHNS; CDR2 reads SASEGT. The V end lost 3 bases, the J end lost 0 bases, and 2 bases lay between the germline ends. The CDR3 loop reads CASSEVNTEAFF. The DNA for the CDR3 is TGTGCCAGCAGTGAGGTGAACACTGAAGCTTTCTTT.

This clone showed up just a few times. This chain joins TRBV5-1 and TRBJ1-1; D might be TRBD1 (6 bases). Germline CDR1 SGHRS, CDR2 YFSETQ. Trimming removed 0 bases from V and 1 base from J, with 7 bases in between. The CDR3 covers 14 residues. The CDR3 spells CASSLARGNTEAFF. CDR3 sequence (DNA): TGCGCCAGCAGCTTGGCCAGGGGGAACACTGAAGCTTTCTTT.

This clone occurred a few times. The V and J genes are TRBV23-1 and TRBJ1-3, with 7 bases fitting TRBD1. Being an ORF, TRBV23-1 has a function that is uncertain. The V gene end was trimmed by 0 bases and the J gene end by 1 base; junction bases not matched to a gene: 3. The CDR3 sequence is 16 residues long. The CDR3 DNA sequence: TGCGCCAGCAGTCAATCGGACAGGAGGTCTGGAAACACCATATATTTT. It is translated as CASSQSDRRSGNTIYF.

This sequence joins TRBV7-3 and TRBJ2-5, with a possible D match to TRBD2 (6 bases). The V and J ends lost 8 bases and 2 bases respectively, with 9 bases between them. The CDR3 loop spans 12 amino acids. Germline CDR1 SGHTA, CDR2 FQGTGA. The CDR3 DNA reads TGTGCCAGCGAGGAGGGTCAAGAGACCCAGTACTTC. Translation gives CASEEGQETQYF.

CDR3 residues: CASSLFRRLYEQYF. CDR3 DNA sequence: TGTGCCAGCAGTTTATTCCGGAGACTCTACGAGCAGTACTTC. The chain combines TRBV28 with TRBJ2-7, with D unresolved. CDR3 length: 14 residues. V shed 1 base and J shed 3 bases, with 10 bases lying between them. CDR1 is MDHEN and CDR2 is SYDVKM in the germline V gene.

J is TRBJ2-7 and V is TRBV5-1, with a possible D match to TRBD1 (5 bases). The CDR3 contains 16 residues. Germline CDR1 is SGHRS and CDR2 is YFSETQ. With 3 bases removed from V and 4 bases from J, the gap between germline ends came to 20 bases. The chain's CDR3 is CASSSALWLQGYEQYF. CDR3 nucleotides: TGCGCCAGCAGCTCAGCCCTTTGGCTCCAGGGATACGAGCAGTACTTC.

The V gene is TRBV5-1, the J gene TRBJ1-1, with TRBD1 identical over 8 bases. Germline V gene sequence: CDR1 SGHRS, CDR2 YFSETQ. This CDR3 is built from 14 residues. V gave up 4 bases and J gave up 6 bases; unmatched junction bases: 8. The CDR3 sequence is CASSQGQAQAEAFF. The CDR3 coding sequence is TGCGCCAGCAGCCAGGGACAGGCCCAGGCTGAAGCTTTCTTT.

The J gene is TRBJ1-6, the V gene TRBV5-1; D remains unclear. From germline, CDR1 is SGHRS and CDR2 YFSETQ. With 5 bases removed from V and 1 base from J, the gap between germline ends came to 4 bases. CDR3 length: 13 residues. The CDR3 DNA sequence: TGCGCCAGCAGTGAATCCTATAATTCACCCCTCCACTTT. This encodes CASSESYNSPLHF.

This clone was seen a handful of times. CDR3 protein: CASSITSANNEQFF. The CDR3 bases are TGTGCCAGCAGCATAACTAGCGCAAACAATGAGCAGTTCTTC. This chain joins TRBV5-4 and TRBJ2-1, with TRBD2 identical over 7 bases. Germline trimming cut 4 bases from V and 5 bases from J; bases unmatched to any gene: 6. The CDR3 has 14 residues. Germline V gene data show CDR1 as SGHNT and CDR2 as YYREEE (reference sequence).